The rows below give T cell receptor beta chains drawn from one sample of a study of regulatory T cells. TCRdb keeps only in-frame clones here, not all; method: immunoSEQ multiplex PCR. The table includes about 21,000 clones, more than 70% detected once. Material: conventional CD4+ T cells sorted from blood. These receptors originate from a child under 18 with CD3G deficiency. Both conserved end residues are part of each CDR3. A D gene is named only where the DNA matches it firmly. Not all rows give a size; the values are once, few, many and, for expanded clones, a class.

v_call: TRBV28; j_call: TRBJ2-6; d_call: .; clone_size: .; cdr3_aa: CASSGGALGPGANVLTF; cdr3_nt: TGTGCCAGCAGTGGAGGGGCGCTGGGGCCTGGGGCCAACGTCCTGACTTTC
v_call: TRBV11-2; j_call: TRBJ2-1; d_call: .; clone_size: .; cdr3_aa: CASSLGAGVPPYNEQFF; cdr3_nt: TGTGCCAGCAGCTTAGGCGCAGGGGTTCCTCCTTACAATGAGCAGTTCTTC
v_call: TRBV6-1; j_call: TRBJ2-7; d_call: .; clone_size: .; cdr3_aa: CASSEAAWGSEQYF; cdr3_nt: TGTGCCAGCAGTGAAGCGGCATGGGGATCCGAGCAGTACTTC
v_call: TRBV7-8; j_call: TRBJ2-2; d_call: .; clone_size: few; cdr3_aa: CASSLGDRNTGELFF; cdr3_nt: TGTGCCAGCAGCTTAGGTGACCGGAACACCGGGGAGCTGTTTTTT
v_call: TRBV6-5; j_call: TRBJ2-2; d_call: TRBD2; clone_size: .; cdr3_aa: CASSYRTSGGTGELFF; cdr3_nt: TGTGCCAGCAGTTACCGGACTAGCGGGGGAACCGGGGAGCTGTTTTTT
v_call: TRBV19; j_call: TRBJ2-5; d_call: .; clone_size: .; cdr3_aa: CASSMNGGETQYF; cdr3_nt: TGTGCCAGTAGTATGAACGGAGGAGAGACCCAGTACTTC
v_call: TRBV19; j_call: TRBJ2-7; d_call: .; clone_size: .; cdr3_aa: CASSHKVGYEQYF; cdr3_nt: TGTGCCAGTAGCCATAAGGTGGGCTACGAGCAGTACTTC
v_call: TRBV7-3; j_call: TRBJ1-2; d_call: .; clone_size: .; cdr3_aa: CASSLGPGYGYTF; cdr3_nt: TGTGCCAGCAGCTTAGGGCCGGGCTATGGCTACACCTTC
v_call: TRBV28; j_call: TRBJ2-7; d_call: TRBD1; clone_size: .; cdr3_aa: CASSFGGTGWAEQYF; cdr3_nt: TGTGCCAGCAGTTTCGGCGGGACAGGGTGGGCCGAGCAGTACTTC
v_call: TRBV5-1; j_call: TRBJ2-2; d_call: .; clone_size: .; cdr3_aa: CASSFDVNTGELFF; cdr3_nt: TGCGCCAGCAGCTTCGACGTCAACACCGGGGAGCTGTTTTTT
v_call: TRBV7-9; j_call: TRBJ2-5; d_call: TRBD2; clone_size: .; cdr3_aa: CASSSGLAPQETQYF; cdr3_nt: TGTGCCAGCAGCTCGGGACTAGCTCCTCAAGAGACCCAGTACTTC
v_call: TRBV6-1; j_call: TRBJ1-2; d_call: .; clone_size: .; cdr3_aa: CASSEAWGTGYTF; cdr3_nt: TGTGCCAGCAGTGAAGCTTGGGGGACCGGCTACACCTTC
v_call: TRBV28; j_call: TRBJ2-6; d_call: .; clone_size: .; cdr3_aa: CASSPPGRPNVLTF; cdr3_nt: TGTGCCAGCAGCCCACCAGGACGTCCCAACGTCCTGACTTTC
v_call: TRBV28; j_call: TRBJ2-7; d_call: .; clone_size: .; cdr3_aa: CASSLARAHEQYF; cdr3_nt: TGTGCCAGCAGTTTAGCCAGGGCTCACGAGCAGTACTTC
v_call: TRBV7-8; j_call: TRBJ2-7; d_call: TRBD2; clone_size: .; cdr3_aa: CASSLGGLAGGSSYEQYF; cdr3_nt: TGTGCCAGCAGCTTAGGTGGACTAGCGGGGGGGAGCTCCTACGAGCAGTACTTC
v_call: TRBV6-1; j_call: TRBJ2-6; d_call: .; clone_size: once; cdr3_aa: CASSEEDSLTFGANVLTF; cdr3_nt: TGTGCCAGCAGTGAAGAGGACAGCTTGACGTTCGGGGCCAACGTCCTGACTTTC
v_call: TRBV28; j_call: TRBJ1-1; d_call: .; clone_size: .; cdr3_aa: CASSLGGARNTEAFF; cdr3_nt: TGTGCCAGCAGTTTAGGAGGGGCCCGGAACACTGAAGCTTTCTTT
v_call: TRBV28; j_call: TRBJ2-7; d_call: .; clone_size: once; cdr3_aa: CASSFRGDRQYF; cdr3_nt: TGTGCCAGCAGTTTTCGAGGGGACCGGCAGTACTTC
v_call: TRBV6-6; j_call: TRBJ2-1; d_call: .; clone_size: .; cdr3_aa: CASKLERSSEQFF; cdr3_nt: TGTGCCAGCAAGCTCGAACGATCCTCCGAGCAGTTCTTC
v_call: TRBV28; j_call: TRBJ1-5; d_call: .; clone_size: few; cdr3_aa: CASSGQNQPQHF; cdr3_nt: TGTGCCAGCAGTGGACAGAATCAGCCCCAGCATTTT
v_call: TRBV5-1; j_call: TRBJ2-3; d_call: TRBD2; clone_size: .; cdr3_aa: CASSSGSQTDTQYF; cdr3_nt: TGCGCCAGCAGCAGCGGGAGCCAGACAGATACGCAGTATTTT